The 8 T cell receptor beta chains given below trace back to one sample, sequenced in a study of response to subunit inactivated influenza vaccine. TCRdb fed the RT-PCR reads into MiXCR, producing one record per CDR3 protein. The table shows about 780,000 distinct CDR3 sequences, with around a sixth occurring only once. This specimen was PBMCs from blood, taken roughly 5 days after vaccination. Receptor source: a man in his fifties who received an inactivated influenza vaccine.

The chain links TRBV3-1 to TRBJ2-7, with D possibly being TRBD2 (6 bases). Trimming removed 0 bases from V and 4 bases from J, with 10 bases in between. CDR1 and CDR2 (germline): LGHDT, YNNKEL (reference sequence). This CDR3 contains 14 residues. The CDR3 loop reads CASSQERDRYEQYF. The CDR3 DNA sequence: TGTGCCAGCAGCCAAGAGCGGGATCGGTACGAGCAGTACTTC.

There are a few counts of this clonotype. This chain links TRBV7-2 with TRBJ1-5; TRBD1 matches 8 bases. The CDR3 spans 13 residues. Unmatched junction bases numbered 6, after V lost 5 bases and J lost 9 bases. Germline CDR1 SGHTA, CDR2 FQGNSA. The CDR3, as DNA: TGTGCCAGCAGCAGGACAGGGATTTGGCCCCAGCATTTT. Translation gives CASSRTGIWPQHF.

The chain couples TRBV20-1 to TRBJ1-2; no clear D. The ends were cut back, 5 bases at V and 2 bases at J, with 6 bases in the middle. The CDR3 loop spans 11 amino acids. The V gene's germline CDR1 is DFQATT and CDR2 SNEGSKA (reference sequence). The CDR3 DNA reads as TGCAGTGCTGTAGAGAACTATGGCTACACCTTC. It specifies CSAVENYGYTF.

The chain employs TRBV7-2 and TRBJ2-4; D is unresolved. The CDR3 is 12 amino acids. Germline CDR1 is SGHTA and CDR2 is FQGNSA. Trimming took 5 bases from V and 11 from J, leaving 13 bases between them. The CDR3: CASSQGSALQYF. CDR3 coding DNA: TGTGCCAGCAGCCAAGGGTCGGCGCTTCAGTACTTC.

The chain links TRBV11-2 to TRBJ1-6, with D possibly matching TRBD1 (5 bases). The V gene's germline CDR1 is SGHAT and CDR2 FQNNGV. There are 15 residues in the CDR3. V shed 4 bases and J shed 4 bases, with 11 bases lying between them. For the CDR3, the DNA is TGTGCCAGCAGCTCATCGGGACTTTATAATTCACCCCTCCACTTT. Protein: CASSSSGLYNSPLHF.

V gene TRBV12-3 or TRBV12-4 combines with J gene TRBJ2-1; 7 bases agree with TRBD1. The CDR3 has 13 residues. Unmatched junction bases numbered 8, after V lost 5 bases and J lost 10 bases. For the CDR3, the DNA is TGTGCCAGCAGTACAAACAGGGGAAGAGAGCAGTTCTTC. Translation gives CASSTNRGREQFF.

This clonotype was detected many times. The genes are TRBV4-1 and TRBJ2-5; D is unresolved. The CDR3 runs 13 residues. Deletions cut 1 base from V and 4 bases from J, with 7 bases between. The germline CDR1 and CDR2 sequences are MGHRA and YSYEKL. Written as DNA, the CDR3 is TGCGCCAGCAGCCAAGGGCCGCTAGAGACCCAGTACTTC. Protein sequence: CASSQGPLETQYF.

This clonotype came up a few times. This chain joins TRBV5-1 and TRBJ2-3; TRBD2 matches 7 bases. The CDR3 extends over 16 amino acids. Germline V lookup: CDR1 SGHRS, CDR2 YFSETQ. The junction had 6 bases not matched to a gene; V was cut back by 0 bases and J by 2 bases. Written as DNA, the CDR3 is TGCGCCAGCAGCTTGGGGGCTAGCGGCCTCACAGATACGCAGTATTTT. This encodes CASSLGASGLTDTQYF.